This T cell receptor (beta chain) is drawn from a study of CD8 T cells in Susac syndrome. TEMRA cells underwent FACS enrichment and CD8+ and CD4+ T cells underwent negative isolation. The V and J ends lost 5 bases and 4 bases respectively, with 17 bases between them. The length of the CDR3 is 15 residues. Germline-derived CDR1 and CDR2 are DFQATT and SNEGSKA (reference sequence). The RNA input was roughly 0.45 to 1 ug, and it was reverse transcribed with random hexamers. TCRdb fed the immunoSEQ multiplex PCR reads into MiXCR, producing one record per CDR3 protein. The sample carries tens of thousands of distinct CDR3 sequences, approximately 96% recorded once.

Sequencing input: CD8+ T cells from PBMCs. The chain carries TRBV20-1 and TRBJ1-4; D is perhaps TRBD1 (6 bases). The TCR was taken from a human donor with Susac syndrome. This CDR3 reads CSALGTGTLNEKLFF. CDR3 coding DNA: TGCAGTGCTCTTGGGACGGGGACACTTAATGAAAAACTGTTTTTT.